This T cell receptor (beta chain) was documented in a study of T-cell reconstitution after alpha-beta-depleted transplantation in children. Trimming stripped 6 bases from V and 1 base from J, with 21 bases between. The CDR3 spans 18 residues. Per germline, CDR1 SNHLY and CDR2 FYNNEI. A library of TCRbeta sequences, prepared with unique molecular identifiers, was generated. TCRdb used MiXCR to reprocess the PCR reads, holding one entry per CDR3 protein. This table has hundreds of thousands of distinct CDR3 sequences, less than 20% appearing once. The rearrangement links TRBV2 to TRBJ2-2; D tentatively fits TRBD1 or TRBD2 (5 bases each). This clonotype originated in a male patient under 18 who had a stem cell transplant for acute lymphoblastic leukemia, so the T cells may come from the graft donor. Sequences were derived from PBMCs, mostly from graft donor cells, sampled 360 days after TCRalphabeta/CD19-depleted stem cell transplant. CDR3 protein: CASRPSEGRIRNTGELFF. In nucleotides, the CDR3 is TGTGCCAGCAGGCCCAGTGAGGGGCGGATAAGGAACACCGGGGAGCTGTTTTTT.